The present TCR beta chain was sequenced within a study of cytomegalovirus exposure and HLA in healthy donors. The study's findings and limits: In a later analysis, donors in an Asian-associated ancestry cluster reportedly had fewer N-insertions in productive TCRs than the cohort mean. Sequencing depth roughly uniform across donors was assumed in presence/absence analyses.

V was trimmed by 10 bases and J by 1 base, leaving 16 bases between them. This CDR3 comprises 14 residues. Germline CDR1 and CDR2: MNHNS and SASEGT. It was with 60 Vbeta and 13 Jbeta primers that the PCR ran. Assay: immunoSEQ multiplex PCR; the TCRdb copy retains only in-frame clones and omits some. In all, the sample yields around 210,000 clones. Notes on this clone: The target antigen is unknown.

The sample consisted of PBMCs. The V call is TRBV6-1, the J call TRBJ2-5; a weak D match, TRBD1 (7 bases). This clonotype originated in a girl aged 2 to 9 in good health and CMV-seropositive. CDR3 sequence (DNA): TGTGCCATTCAGGGGGGATTCGGCCAAGAGACCCAGTACTTC. This sequence encodes CAIQGGFGQETQYF.